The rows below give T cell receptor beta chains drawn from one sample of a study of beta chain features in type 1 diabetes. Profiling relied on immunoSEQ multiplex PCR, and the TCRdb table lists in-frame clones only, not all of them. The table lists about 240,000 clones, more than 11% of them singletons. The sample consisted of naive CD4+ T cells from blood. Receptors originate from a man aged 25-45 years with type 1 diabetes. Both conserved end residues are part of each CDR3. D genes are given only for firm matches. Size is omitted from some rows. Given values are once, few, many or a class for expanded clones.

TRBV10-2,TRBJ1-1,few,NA,TGCGCCAGCAGTACCTCTAGACAGGCGAACACTGAAGCTTTCTTT,CASSTSRQANTEAFF
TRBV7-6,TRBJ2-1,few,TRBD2,TGTGCCAGCAGCTTACTAAGGGCTAGCGGGAGTCGGGCTTACAATGAGCAGTTCTTC,CASSLLRASGSRAYNEQFF
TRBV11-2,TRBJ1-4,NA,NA,TGTGCCAGCAGCTTAATGTCGGTCCGTAATGAAAAACTGTTTTTT,CASSLMSVRNEKLFF
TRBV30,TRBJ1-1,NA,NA,TGTGCCTGGAGGGGGCGAGTCGGGTACACTGAAGCTTTCTTT,CAWRGRVGYTEAFF
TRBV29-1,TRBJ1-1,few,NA,TGCAGCGTTGAACGTATCAGGAACACTGAAGCTTTCTTT,CSVERIRNTEAFF
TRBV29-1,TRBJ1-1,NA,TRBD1,TGCAGCGTTGAGGAGGGACAGGGGGTCACAGCTTTCTTT,CSVEEGQGVTAFF
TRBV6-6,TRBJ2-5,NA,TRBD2,TGTGCCAGCAGTTTGGGACTAGCGGGATCAGAGACCCAGTACTTC,CASSLGLAGSETQYF
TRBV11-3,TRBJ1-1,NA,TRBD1,TGTGCCAGCAGCGGGACAGGGGTGAACACTGAAGCTTTCTTT,CASSGTGVNTEAFF
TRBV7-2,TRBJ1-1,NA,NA,TGTGCCAGCAGCTTAGTCTTTTCCACTGAAGCTTTCTTT,CASSLVFSTEAFF
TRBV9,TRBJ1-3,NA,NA,TGTGCCAGCAGCGTAGGTCGGAACACCATATATTTT,CASSVGRNTIYF
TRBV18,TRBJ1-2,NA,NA,TGTGCCAGCTCACCAGTCAGGGCCCCGGATGGCTACACCTTC,CASSPVRAPDGYTF
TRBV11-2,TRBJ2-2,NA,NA,TGTGCCAGCAGCTTAGATGATAGAGGTACCGGGGAGCTGTTTTTT,CASSLDDRGTGELFF
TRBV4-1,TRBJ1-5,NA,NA,TGCGCCAGCAGCCAAGAACGGGGGTCGGGGAGCCAGCCCCAGCATTTT,CASSQERGSGSQPQHF
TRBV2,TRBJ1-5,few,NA,TGTGCCAGCAGTCGACAGGTTGATAGCAATCAGCCCCAGCATTTT,CASSRQVDSNQPQHF
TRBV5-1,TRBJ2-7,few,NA,TGCGCCAGCAGCTGGTCTAGCGCACCCTACGAGCAGTACTTC,CASSWSSAPYEQYF
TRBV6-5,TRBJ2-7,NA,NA,TGTGCCACGAGCGGCTCCTACGAGCAGTACTTC,CATSGSYEQYF
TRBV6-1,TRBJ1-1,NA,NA,TGTGCCAGCAGTGAGGTGGGCGCTGAAGCTTTCTTT,CASSEVGAEAFF
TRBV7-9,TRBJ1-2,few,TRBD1,TGTGCCAGCAGCTTCGCGACAGGGGGAACTCTCTATGGCTACACCTTC,CASSFATGGTLYGYTF
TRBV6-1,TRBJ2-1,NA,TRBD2,TGTGCCAGCAGACTAGCGGACAAATATGAGCAGTTCTTC,CASRLADKYEQFF
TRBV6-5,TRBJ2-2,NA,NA,TGTGCCAGCAGTACTACTGAGGCCGGGGAGCTGTTTTTT,CASSTTEAGELFF
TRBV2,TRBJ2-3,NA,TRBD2,TGTGCCAGCAGTGACGGGGGGGCAGCAGATACGCAGTATTTT,CASSDGGAADTQYF
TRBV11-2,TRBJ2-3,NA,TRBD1,TGTGCCAGCAGCGCCACAGGGGCCGGCACAGATACGCAGTATTTT,CASSATGAGTDTQYF
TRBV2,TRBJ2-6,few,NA,TGTGCCAGCAGTGAAGAAGGGAGCTCTGGGGCCAACGTCCTGACTTTC,CASSEEGSSGANVLTF
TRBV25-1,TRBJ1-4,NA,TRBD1,TGTGCCAGCAGGGACAGGGGTACGGAAAAACTGTTTTTT,CASRDRGTEKLFF
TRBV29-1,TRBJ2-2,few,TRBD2,TGCAGCGCCGGAAGTAGCGGGGGGCCTGGCGGGGAGCTGTTTTTT,CSAGSSGGPGGELFF
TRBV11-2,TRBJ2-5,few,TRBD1,TGTGCCAGCAGCCCAGACAGGGTGGGCGAGACCCAGTACTTC,CASSPDRVGETQYF
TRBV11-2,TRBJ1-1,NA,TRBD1,TGTGCCAGCAGCTTACCAGGGGGCGGGAGATCTTTCTTT,CASSLPGGGRSFF
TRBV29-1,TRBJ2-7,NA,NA,TGCAGCGCAACCACAGGGAGGGACGAGCAGTACTTC,CSATTGRDEQYF
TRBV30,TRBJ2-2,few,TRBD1,TGTGCCCGGACCGGGCAGGGGGACGGGGAGCTGTTTTTT,CARTGQGDGELFF
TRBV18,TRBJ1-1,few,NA,TGTGCCAGCACGACGTCAGCCGGCGGTGCTTTCTTT,CASTTSAGGAFF
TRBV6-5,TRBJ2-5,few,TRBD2,TGTGCCAGCAGCCCACGGGTAGCGGGGCAAGAGACCCAGTACTTC,CASSPRVAGQETQYF
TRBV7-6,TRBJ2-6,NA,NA,TGTGCCAGCAGCTACTCTCTGCGCTCTGGGGCCAACGTCCTGACTTTC,CASSYSLRSGANVLTF
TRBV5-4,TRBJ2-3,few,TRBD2,TGTGCCAGCAGCTTGCCAAGCGGGGGGCGTAACACAGATACGCAGTATTTT,CASSLPSGGRNTDTQYF
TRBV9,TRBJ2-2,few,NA,TGTGCCAGCAGCTCGAGGGGGACCGGGGAGCTGTTTTTT,CASSSRGTGELFF
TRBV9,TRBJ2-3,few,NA,TGTGCCAGCAGCGTAGCTCCTGGGGGAGGTACAGATACGCAGTATTTT,CASSVAPGGGTDTQYF
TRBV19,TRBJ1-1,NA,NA,TGTGCCAGTAGTGCGACCAGGGGAGCGTACACTGAAGCTTTCTTT,CASSATRGAYTEAFF
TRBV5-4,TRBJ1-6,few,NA,TGTGCCAGCAGCTTCGTGGGGGCTTCCTATAATTCACCCCTCCACTTT,CASSFVGASYNSPLHF
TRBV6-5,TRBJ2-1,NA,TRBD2,TGTGCCAGCGGATCGAGGGAGGGCCGTGGTAATGAGCAGTTCTTC,CASGSREGRGNEQFF
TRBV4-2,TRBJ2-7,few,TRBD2,TGTGCCAGCAGCCAGGAGGGAGGGGAACTCTCCTACGAGCAGTACTTC,CASSQEGGELSYEQYF